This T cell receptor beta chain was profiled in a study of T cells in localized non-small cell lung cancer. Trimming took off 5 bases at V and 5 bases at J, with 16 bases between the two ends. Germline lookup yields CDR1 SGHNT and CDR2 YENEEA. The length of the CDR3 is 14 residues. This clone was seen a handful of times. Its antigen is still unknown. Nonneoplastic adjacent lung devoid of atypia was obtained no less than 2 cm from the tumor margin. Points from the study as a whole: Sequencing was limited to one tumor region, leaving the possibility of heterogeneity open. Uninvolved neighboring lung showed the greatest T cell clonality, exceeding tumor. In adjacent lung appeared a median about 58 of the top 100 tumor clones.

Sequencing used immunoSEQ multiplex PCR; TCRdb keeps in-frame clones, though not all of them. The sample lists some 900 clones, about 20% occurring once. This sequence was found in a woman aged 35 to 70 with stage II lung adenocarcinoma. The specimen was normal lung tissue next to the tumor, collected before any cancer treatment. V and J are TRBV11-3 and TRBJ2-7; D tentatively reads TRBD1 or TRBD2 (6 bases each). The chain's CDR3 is CASSPRLGTNEQYF. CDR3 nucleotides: TGTGCCAGCAGCCCTCGACTAGGGACAAACGAGCAGTACTTC.